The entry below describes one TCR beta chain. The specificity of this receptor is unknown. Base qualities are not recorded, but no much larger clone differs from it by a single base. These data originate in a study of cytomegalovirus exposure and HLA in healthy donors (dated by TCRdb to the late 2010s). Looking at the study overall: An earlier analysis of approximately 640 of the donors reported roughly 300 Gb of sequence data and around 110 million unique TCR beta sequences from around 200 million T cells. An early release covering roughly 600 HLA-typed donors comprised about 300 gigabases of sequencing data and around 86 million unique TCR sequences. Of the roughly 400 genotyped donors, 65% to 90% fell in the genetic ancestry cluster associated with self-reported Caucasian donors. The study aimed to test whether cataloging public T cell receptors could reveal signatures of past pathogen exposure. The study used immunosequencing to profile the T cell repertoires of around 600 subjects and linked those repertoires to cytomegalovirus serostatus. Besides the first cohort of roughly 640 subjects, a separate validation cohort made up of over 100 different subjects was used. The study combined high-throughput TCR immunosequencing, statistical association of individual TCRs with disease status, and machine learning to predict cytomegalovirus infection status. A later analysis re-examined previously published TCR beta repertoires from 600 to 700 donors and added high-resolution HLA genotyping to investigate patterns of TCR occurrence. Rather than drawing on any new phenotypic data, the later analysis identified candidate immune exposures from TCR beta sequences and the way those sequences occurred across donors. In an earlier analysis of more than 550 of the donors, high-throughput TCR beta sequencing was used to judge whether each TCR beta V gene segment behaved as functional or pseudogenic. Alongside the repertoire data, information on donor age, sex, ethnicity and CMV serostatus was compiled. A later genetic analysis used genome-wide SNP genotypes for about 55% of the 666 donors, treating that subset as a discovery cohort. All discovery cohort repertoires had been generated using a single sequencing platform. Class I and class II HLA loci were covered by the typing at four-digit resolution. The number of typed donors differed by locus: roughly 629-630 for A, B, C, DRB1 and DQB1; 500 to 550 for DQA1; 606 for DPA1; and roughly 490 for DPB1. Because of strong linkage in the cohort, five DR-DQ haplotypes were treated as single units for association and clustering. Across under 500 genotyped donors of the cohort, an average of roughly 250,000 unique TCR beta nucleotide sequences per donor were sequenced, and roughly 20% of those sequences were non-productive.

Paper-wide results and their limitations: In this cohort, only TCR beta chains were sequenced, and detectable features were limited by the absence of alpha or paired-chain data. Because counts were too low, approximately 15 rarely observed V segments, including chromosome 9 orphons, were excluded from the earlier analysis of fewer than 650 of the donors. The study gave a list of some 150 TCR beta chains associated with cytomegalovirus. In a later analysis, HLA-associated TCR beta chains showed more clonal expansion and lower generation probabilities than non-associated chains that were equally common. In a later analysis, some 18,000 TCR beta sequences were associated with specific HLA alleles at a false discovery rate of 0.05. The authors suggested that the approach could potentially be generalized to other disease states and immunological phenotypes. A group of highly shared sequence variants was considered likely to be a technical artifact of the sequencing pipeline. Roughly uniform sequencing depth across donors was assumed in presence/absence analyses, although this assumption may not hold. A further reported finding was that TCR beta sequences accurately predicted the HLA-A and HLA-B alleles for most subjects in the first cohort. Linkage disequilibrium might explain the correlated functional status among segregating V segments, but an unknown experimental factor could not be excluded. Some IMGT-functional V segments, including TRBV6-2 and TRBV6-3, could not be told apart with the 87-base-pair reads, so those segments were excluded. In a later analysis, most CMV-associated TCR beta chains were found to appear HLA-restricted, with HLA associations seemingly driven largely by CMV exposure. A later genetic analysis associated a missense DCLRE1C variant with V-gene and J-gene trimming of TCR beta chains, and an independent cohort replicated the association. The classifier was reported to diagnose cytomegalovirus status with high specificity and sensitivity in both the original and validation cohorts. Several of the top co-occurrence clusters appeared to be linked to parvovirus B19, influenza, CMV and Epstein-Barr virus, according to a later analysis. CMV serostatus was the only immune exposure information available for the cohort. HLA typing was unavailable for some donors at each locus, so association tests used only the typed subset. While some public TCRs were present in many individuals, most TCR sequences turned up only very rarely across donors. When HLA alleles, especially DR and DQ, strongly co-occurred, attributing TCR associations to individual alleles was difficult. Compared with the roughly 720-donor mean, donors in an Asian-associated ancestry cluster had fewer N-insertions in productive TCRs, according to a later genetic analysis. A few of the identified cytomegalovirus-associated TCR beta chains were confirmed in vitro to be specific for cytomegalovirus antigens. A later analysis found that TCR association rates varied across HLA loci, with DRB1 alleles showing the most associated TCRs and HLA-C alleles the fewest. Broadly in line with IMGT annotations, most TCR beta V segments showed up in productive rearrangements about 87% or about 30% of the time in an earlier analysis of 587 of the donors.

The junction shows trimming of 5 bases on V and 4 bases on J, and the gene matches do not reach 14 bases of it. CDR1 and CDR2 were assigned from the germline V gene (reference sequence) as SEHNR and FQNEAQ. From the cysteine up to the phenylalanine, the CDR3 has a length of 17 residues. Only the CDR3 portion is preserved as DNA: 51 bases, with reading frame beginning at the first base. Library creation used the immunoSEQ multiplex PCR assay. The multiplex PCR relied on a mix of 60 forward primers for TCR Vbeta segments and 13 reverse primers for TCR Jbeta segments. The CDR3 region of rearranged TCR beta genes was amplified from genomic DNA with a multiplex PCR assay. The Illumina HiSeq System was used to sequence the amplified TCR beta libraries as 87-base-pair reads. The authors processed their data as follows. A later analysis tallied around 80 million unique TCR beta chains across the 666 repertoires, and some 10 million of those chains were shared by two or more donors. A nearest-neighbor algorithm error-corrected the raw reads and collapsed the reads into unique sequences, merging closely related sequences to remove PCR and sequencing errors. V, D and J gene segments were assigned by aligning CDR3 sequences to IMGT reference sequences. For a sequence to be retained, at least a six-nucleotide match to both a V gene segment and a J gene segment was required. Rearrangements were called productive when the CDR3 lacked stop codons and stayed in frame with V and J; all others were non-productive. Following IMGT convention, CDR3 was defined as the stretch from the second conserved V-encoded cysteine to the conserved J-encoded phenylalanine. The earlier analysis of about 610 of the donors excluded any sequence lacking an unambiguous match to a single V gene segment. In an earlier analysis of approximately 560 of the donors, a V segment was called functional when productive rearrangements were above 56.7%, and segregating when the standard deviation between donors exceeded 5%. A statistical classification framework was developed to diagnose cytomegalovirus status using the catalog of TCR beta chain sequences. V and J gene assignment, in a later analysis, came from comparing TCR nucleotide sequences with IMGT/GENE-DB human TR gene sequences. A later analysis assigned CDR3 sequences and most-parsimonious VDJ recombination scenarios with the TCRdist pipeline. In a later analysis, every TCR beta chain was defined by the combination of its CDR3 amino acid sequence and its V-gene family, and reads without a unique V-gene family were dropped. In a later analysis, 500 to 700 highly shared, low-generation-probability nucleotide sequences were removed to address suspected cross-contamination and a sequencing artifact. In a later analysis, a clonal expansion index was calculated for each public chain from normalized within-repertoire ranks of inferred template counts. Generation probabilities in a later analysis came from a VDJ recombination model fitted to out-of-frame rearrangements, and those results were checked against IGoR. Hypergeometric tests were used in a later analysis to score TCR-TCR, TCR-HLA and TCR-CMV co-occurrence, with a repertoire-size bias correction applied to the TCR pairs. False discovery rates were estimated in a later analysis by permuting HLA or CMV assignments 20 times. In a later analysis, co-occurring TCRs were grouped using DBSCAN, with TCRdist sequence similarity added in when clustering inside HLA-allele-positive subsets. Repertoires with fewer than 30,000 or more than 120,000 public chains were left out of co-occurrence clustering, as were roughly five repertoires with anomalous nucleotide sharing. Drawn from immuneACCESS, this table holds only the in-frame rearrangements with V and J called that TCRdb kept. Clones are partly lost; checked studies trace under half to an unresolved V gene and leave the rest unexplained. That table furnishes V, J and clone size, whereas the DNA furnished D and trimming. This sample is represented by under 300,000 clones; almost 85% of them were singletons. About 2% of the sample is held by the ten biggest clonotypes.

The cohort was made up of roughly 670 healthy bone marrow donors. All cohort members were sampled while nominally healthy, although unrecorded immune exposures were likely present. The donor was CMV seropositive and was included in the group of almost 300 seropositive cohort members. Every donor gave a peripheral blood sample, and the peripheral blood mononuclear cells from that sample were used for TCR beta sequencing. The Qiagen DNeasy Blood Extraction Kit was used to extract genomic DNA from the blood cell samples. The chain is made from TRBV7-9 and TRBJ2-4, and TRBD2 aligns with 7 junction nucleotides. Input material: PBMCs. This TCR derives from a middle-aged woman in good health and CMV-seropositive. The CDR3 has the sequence CASSLSLPLAVKNIQYF. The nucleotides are TGTGCCAGCAGCCTCAGCCTCCCCCTAGCGGTAAAAAACATTCAGTACTTC.